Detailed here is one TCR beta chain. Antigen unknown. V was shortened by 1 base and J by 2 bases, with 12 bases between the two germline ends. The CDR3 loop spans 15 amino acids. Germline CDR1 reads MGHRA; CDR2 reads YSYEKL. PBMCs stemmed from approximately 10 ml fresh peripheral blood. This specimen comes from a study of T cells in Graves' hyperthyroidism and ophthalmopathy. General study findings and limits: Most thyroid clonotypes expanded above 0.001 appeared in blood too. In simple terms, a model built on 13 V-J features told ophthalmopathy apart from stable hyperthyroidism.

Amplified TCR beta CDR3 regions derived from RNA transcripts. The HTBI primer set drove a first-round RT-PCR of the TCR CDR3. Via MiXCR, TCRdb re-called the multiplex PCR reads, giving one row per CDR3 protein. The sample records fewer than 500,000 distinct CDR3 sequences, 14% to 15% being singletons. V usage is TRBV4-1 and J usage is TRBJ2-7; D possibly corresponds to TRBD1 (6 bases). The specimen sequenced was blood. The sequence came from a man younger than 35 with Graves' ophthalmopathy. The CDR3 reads CASSQAWDTTYEQYF. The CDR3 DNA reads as TGCGCCAGCAGCCAAGCGTGGGACACCACCTACGAGCAGTACTTC.